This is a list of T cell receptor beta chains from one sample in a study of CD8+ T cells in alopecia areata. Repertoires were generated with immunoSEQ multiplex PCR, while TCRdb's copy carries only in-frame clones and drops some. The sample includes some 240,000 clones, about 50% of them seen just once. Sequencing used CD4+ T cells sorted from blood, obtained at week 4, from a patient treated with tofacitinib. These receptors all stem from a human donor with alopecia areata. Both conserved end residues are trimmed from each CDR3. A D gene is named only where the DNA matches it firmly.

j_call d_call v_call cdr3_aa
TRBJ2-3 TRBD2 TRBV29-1 SVPGLAGVTDTQY
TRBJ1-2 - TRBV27 ASGREIGNYGYT
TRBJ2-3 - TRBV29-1 SVVKSRDTDTQY
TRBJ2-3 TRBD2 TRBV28 ASSPGVAGITDTQY
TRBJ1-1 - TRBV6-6 ASSSRTEAF
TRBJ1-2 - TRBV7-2 ASSLVGWIT
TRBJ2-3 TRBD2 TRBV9 ASSPSGGRDTQY
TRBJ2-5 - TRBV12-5 ASGDPGTQY
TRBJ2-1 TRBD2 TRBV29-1 SVSIAGVEQF
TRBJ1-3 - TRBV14 ASSVTGSSGNTIY
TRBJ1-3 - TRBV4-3 ASSQDEGNTIY
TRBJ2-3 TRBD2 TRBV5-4 ASSLAGGGTDTQY
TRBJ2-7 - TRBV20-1 SAGGYDEQY
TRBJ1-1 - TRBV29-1 SARDTTEAF
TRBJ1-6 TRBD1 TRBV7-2 ASSPDRVNSPLH
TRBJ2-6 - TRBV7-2 ASSDPGRHSGANVLT